The entry that follows covers one T cell receptor (beta chain) sequence. Study processing details: Amplification with reference gene primers provided the estimates of nucleated cell counts. Measured with immunoSEQ multiplex PCR; TCRdb has only the in-frame clones, and not every one. V and J calls and clone size follow that table, whereas D and trimming were derived from the DNA. The sample yields tens of thousands of clones, 87% seen once. This entry is derived from a study of blood T cell repertoires in COVID-19. Across the study: Samples of COVID-19 (acute and convalescent) were obtained from the United States, Italy and Spain. T cells, B-cell-depleted T cells, or PBMCs supplied cDNA or gDNA.

The germline V and J ends were trimmed by 4 bases and 2 bases, with 11 bases remaining between them. The CDR3 runs to 14 residues. Germline V CDR1 and CDR2: SGHVS, FQNEAQ. This chain links TRBV7-8 with TRBJ1-2; D gene unclear. The specimen sequenced was peripheral blood. The TCR comes from a man aged 55 to 70 with active COVID-19. The CDR3 sequence: CASSSSVSNYGYTF. In DNA, the CDR3 is TGTGCCAGCAGCTCCAGCGTCTCAAACTATGGCTACACCTTC.